This T cell receptor beta chain was captured in a study of T cells in Graves' hyperthyroidism and ophthalmopathy. Study observations and caveats: Ophthalmopathy and stable hyperthyroidism were separated by a 13 V-J model.

The V and J ends lost 5 bases and 6 bases respectively, with 17 bases between them. CDR1 and CDR2 (germline): DFQATT, SNEGSKA (reference sequence). This CDR3 is built from 13 residues. RNA transcripts gave rise to amplified TCR beta CDR3 regions. Carried out on the TCR CDR3, a first-round RT-PCR used the HTBI primer set. TCRdb called the multiplex PCR reads again in MiXCR, with one record for every CDR3 protein. The table records approximately 630,000 distinct CDR3 sequences, 15% to 20% of them present only once. As to this clonotype: Its antigen is as yet unknown.

This receptor was identified in a woman aged 30 to 39 with Graves' hyperthyroidism. This sequence joins TRBV20-1 and TRBJ2-7; D might be TRBD1 or TRBD2, each matching 6 bases. Material: blood. This CDR3 is CSARGLPTGEQYF. Written as DNA, the CDR3 is TGCAGTGCTCGGGGGCTCCCGACGGGCGAGCAGTACTTC.